This T cell receptor beta chain came from a study of tumor and adjacent non-tumor tissue in lung cancer. This CDR3 is 15 amino acids long. Deletions cut 3 bases from V and 9 bases from J, with 18 bases between. This clonotype has a handful of counts. Its specificity is not known. A much larger clone differs by one base, so this may be a read error. The template was RNA from unsorted bulk tissue. This non-tumor lung sample came from over 3 cm beyond the tumor edge. Between August and November 2014, newly diagnosed, chemotherapy-naive lung cancer patients underwent thoracic surgery in China. A modified ARM-PCR protocol with three rounds of nested PCR amplified TCRbeta. TCRdb used MiXCR to reprocess the multiplex PCR reads, holding one entry per CDR3 protein. The sample holds approximately 100,000 distinct CDR3 sequences, about 64% seen once. Study-wide results and limits: Significantly higher TCR diversity was found in tumor than normal lung. Top 100 clones took a larger repertoire share in normal lung.

The material sequenced was distant non-tumor lung tissue. This receptor was taken from a man between 60 and 75 years old with non-small cell lung cancer. The V gene is TRBV12-3 or TRBV12-4, the J gene TRBJ2-4; D is tentatively TRBD1 or TRBD2 (6 bases each). CDR3 protein: CASSFTGGTQGIQYF. The CDR3 nucleotides are TGTGCCAGCAGTTTTACCGGGGGCACTCAAGGCATTCAGTACTTC.